Sequencing of this T cell receptor (beta chain) was carried out in a study of cytomegalovirus exposure and HLA in healthy donors. 13 Jbeta primers and 60 Vbeta primers were used for the PCR. Sequenced by immunoSEQ multiplex PCR; TCRdb stores in-frame clones only, minus some. The sample has about 130,000 clones, 80% seen once. This TCR came from a man aged 35-49 years in good health and CMV-seronegative. Material for sequencing was PBMCs.

DNA of the CDR3: TGTGCCAGTAGTATGGGGCGGGGGTACTATGGCTACACCTTC. It codes for CASSMGRGYYGYTF. The chain couples TRBV19 to TRBJ1-2; possibly TRBD1 for D (5 bases). V was pared by 3 bases and J by 3 bases, with 11 bases between. CDR1 LNHDA and CDR2 SQIVND come from the germline V gene (reference sequence). This CDR3 has 14 amino acids.